This TCR beta chain derives from a study of blood T cell repertoires in COVID-19. Study information: The cDNA or gDNA used as material had been derived from T cells, B-cell-depleted T cells, or PBMCs.

Trimming cost V 5 bases and J 5 bases, with 21 bases left between them. Germline-derived CDR1 and CDR2 are MNHEY and SVGEGT. The CDR3 length is 16 residues. Measured with immunoSEQ multiplex PCR; TCRdb has only the in-frame clones, and not every one. The data contain 280,000 or so clones, around 90% of them seen just once; the ten biggest clones take up around 1.7%. The chain employs TRBV6-2 or TRBV6-3 and TRBJ1-2, with D maybe TRBD1 (5 bases). Sequences were obtained from PBMCs or T cells enriched from blood (not recorded which). The TCR sequence derives from a woman aged 18-30 years with acute COVID-19. CDR3 amino acids: CASSDRQKLDLYGYTF. The CDR3 region has the DNA TGTGCCAGCAGTGACCGACAGAAGCTAGACCTATATGGCTACACCTTC.